This entry concerns a single T cell receptor (beta chain). Its antigen specificity is not known. Nothing much larger sits one base from this clone, and base qualities are not available. To prepare the library, the immunoSEQ multiplex PCR assay was applied. For the multiplex PCR, a mixture combining 60 forward primers for TCR Vbeta segments and 13 reverse primers for TCR Jbeta segments was used. The CDR3 region of rearranged TCR beta genes was amplified from genomic DNA by a multiplex PCR assay. On the Illumina HiSeq System, the amplified TCR beta libraries were sequenced as 87-base-pair reads. The paper's data handling went like this. In a later analysis, approximately 74 million unique TCR beta chains were counted across the approximately 640 repertoires, and around 11 million of these chains were shared by at least two donors. A nearest-neighbor algorithm error-corrected the raw reads and collapsed the reads into unique sequences, merging closely related sequences to remove PCR and sequencing errors. CDR3 sequences were aligned to IMGT reference sequences to assign V, D and J gene segments. For a sequence to be retained, a match of at least six nucleotides was required to both a V gene segment and a J gene segment. Rearrangements were called productive when the CDR3 lacked stop codons and stayed in frame with V and J; all others were non-productive. Following IMGT convention, CDR3 was defined as the stretch from the second conserved V-encoded cysteine to the conserved J-encoded phenylalanine. The earlier analysis of roughly 590 of the donors excluded sequences that lacked an unambiguous match to a single V gene segment. In an earlier analysis of more than 500 of the donors, a V segment was called functional when productive rearrangements were above 56.7%, and segregating when the standard deviation between donors exceeded 5%. A statistical classification framework was developed to diagnose cytomegalovirus status using the catalog of TCR beta chain sequences. V and J gene assignment, in a later analysis, came from comparing TCR nucleotide sequences with IMGT/GENE-DB human TR gene sequences. A later analysis assigned CDR3 sequences and most-parsimonious VDJ recombination scenarios with the TCRdist pipeline. In a later analysis, each TCR beta chain was defined by its CDR3 amino acid sequence together with its V-gene family, and reads without a unique V-gene family were excluded. In a later analysis, 450 to 600 highly shared, low-generation-probability nucleotide sequences were removed to address suspected cross-contamination and a sequencing artifact. For each public chain, a later analysis derived a clonal expansion index from normalized ranks of inferred template counts within each repertoire. In a later analysis, generation probabilities were computed using a VDJ recombination model fitted to out-of-frame rearrangements, and the results were checked against IGoR. A later analysis scored TCR-TCR, TCR-HLA and TCR-CMV co-occurrence with hypergeometric tests, applying a repertoire-size bias correction to TCR pairs. False discovery rates were estimated in a later analysis by permuting HLA or CMV assignments 20 times. In a later analysis, co-occurring TCRs were grouped using DBSCAN, and TCRdist sequence similarity was added for clustering within HLA-allele-positive subsets. For co-occurrence clustering, repertoires with fewer than 30,000 or more than 120,000 public chains were excluded, along with five repertoires with anomalous nucleotide sharing. The source is immuneACCESS, and TCRdb retained only in-frame sequences with V and J called. Part of the clones is not carried over; for the studies checked, unresolved V genes explain less than half of this, and the remainder is unexplained. That table is the source of V, J and clone size, and D and trimming were worked out from the DNA. Recorded for this sample are more than 140,000 clones; 77% of them occurred a single time. 1.5% to 2% of the sample belongs to the ten largest clones.

The CDR3 runs 14 residues from the cysteine to the phenylalanine. Left in the record is the CDR3 DNA by itself, 42 bases read in frame from the first base. V and J are truncated by 7 bases and 1 base respectively, leaving an intervening sequence of 14 bases. The germline V gene supplies CDR1 SGHAT and CDR2 FQNNGV. The cohort consisted of hundreds of healthy bone marrow donors. Cohort members were all nominally healthy when sampled, although unrecorded immune exposures were likely present. The donor was CMV seronegative and belonged to the group of 352 seronegative cohort members. A peripheral blood sample was collected from each donor, and TCR beta sequencing was performed on peripheral blood mononuclear cells. Genomic DNA extraction from the blood cell samples was performed with the Qiagen DNeasy Blood Extraction Kit. This sample was included in a study of cytomegalovirus exposure and HLA in healthy donors (dated by TCRdb to the late 2010s). Describing the broader study: According to an earlier analysis of a few hundred of the donors, some 180 million T cells yielded roughly 110 million unique TCR beta sequences and more than 250 Gb of sequence data. An early release that covered some 640 HLA-typed donors contained around 300 gigabases of sequencing data and tens of millions of unique TCR sequences. Of the roughly 400 genotyped donors, less than 85% were placed in the genetic ancestry cluster associated with self-reported Caucasian donors. The aim of the study was to test whether cataloging public T cell receptors could identify signatures of past pathogen exposure. Using immunosequencing, the study profiled T cell repertoires from approximately 700 subjects and related those repertoires to cytomegalovirus serostatus. In addition to the first cohort of several hundred subjects, a separate validation cohort of approximately 110 different subjects was used. To predict cytomegalovirus infection status, the study brought together high-throughput TCR immunosequencing, statistical association of individual TCRs with disease status, and machine learning. In a later analysis, previously published TCR beta repertoires from 666 donors were re-analyzed and high-resolution HLA genotyping was added so that TCR occurrence patterns could be studied. Rather than using new phenotypic data, the later analysis identified candidate immune exposures from TCR beta sequences and from how often those sequences occurred across donors. An earlier analysis of approximately 640 of the donors applied high-throughput TCR beta sequencing to assess whether each TCR beta V gene segment acted as functional or pseudogenic. Alongside the repertoire data, information on donor age, sex, ethnicity and CMV serostatus was compiled. A later genetic analysis took genome-wide SNP genotypes for about three fifths of the 666 donors and used that subset as a discovery cohort. All discovery cohort repertoires had been generated on a single sequencing platform. HLA typing included class I and class II loci at four-digit resolution. Typing coverage differed by locus: A, B, C, DRB1 and DQB1 were typed in roughly 620-630 donors, DQA1 in about 510, DPA1 in approximately 600, and DPB1 in 472. Because of strong linkage in the cohort, roughly five DR-DQ haplotypes were treated as single units for association and clustering. On average, 235,054 unique TCR beta nucleotide sequences were sequenced per donor among about 400 genotyped donors of the cohort, with 15% to 20% of those sequences being non-productive.

Results and caveats for the whole study, not just this receptor: The classifier was reported to diagnose cytomegalovirus status with high specificity and sensitivity in both the original and validation cohorts. The study listed 170 or so TCR beta chains as associated with cytomegalovirus. Three of the identified cytomegalovirus-associated TCR beta chains were confirmed in vitro to be specific for cytomegalovirus antigens. About 15 rarely observed V segments, including chromosome 9 orphons, were excluded from the earlier analysis of approximately 600 of the donors because counts were too low. Linkage disequilibrium might explain the correlated functional status among segregating V segments, but an unknown experimental factor could not be excluded. A cluster of highly shared sequence variants was judged likely to be a technical artifact of the sequencing pipeline. A further reported finding was that TCR beta sequences accurately predicted the HLA-A and HLA-B alleles for most subjects in the first cohort. Some IMGT-functional V segments, including TRBV6-2 and TRBV6-3, could not be told apart with the 87-base-pair reads, so those segments were excluded. Because some donors lacked HLA typing at each locus, the association tests relied only on the typed subset. An earlier analysis of 587 of the donors showed that most TCR beta V segments appeared in productive rearrangements either about 87% or about 30% of the time, which broadly matched IMGT annotations. When HLA alleles, especially DR and DQ, strongly co-occurred, TCR associations were difficult to assign to individual alleles. A later analysis associated 15,000 or so TCR beta sequences with specific HLA alleles at a false discovery rate of 0.05. Most CMV-associated TCR beta chains appeared to be HLA-restricted in a later analysis, and the HLA associations seemed to be driven largely by CMV exposure. Compared with equally common non-associated chains, HLA-associated TCR beta chains in a later analysis were more clonally expanded and had lower generation probabilities. Most TCR sequences were seen in very few donors, while some public TCRs were found in many individuals. An association between a missense DCLRE1C variant and V-gene and J-gene trimming of TCR beta chains was found in a later genetic analysis and replicated in an independent cohort. Compared with the roughly 670-donor mean, donors in an Asian-associated ancestry cluster had fewer N-insertions in productive TCRs, according to a later genetic analysis. Only TCR beta chains were sequenced in this cohort, and the absence of alpha or paired-chain data limited detectable features. According to a later analysis, TCR association rates differed among HLA loci, with DRB1 alleles showing the most associated TCRs and HLA-C alleles showing the fewest. CMV serostatus was the only immune exposure information available for the cohort. The authors suggested that the approach could potentially be extended to other disease states and immunological phenotypes. In a later analysis, several top co-occurrence clusters were reported to appear linked to parvovirus B19, influenza, CMV and Epstein-Barr virus. Presence/absence analyses assumed roughly uniform sequencing depth across donors, an assumption that may not hold.

This receptor was identified in a female donor in good health and CMV-seronegative. The sample taken for sequencing was PBMCs. The chain uses TRBV11-2 and TRBJ2-7, with no confident D gene call. The nucleotides read TGTGCCAGCATGGCTGCACCTGATTCCTACGAGCAGTACTTC. This codes for CASMAAPDSYEQYF.